These T cell receptor beta chains were read from a single sample in a study of beta chain features in type 1 diabetes. Assay used: immunoSEQ multiplex PCR; TCRdb lists only in-frame clones, some missing. This sample has some 700,000 clones, with 10% to 15% found just once. Specimen: naive CD4+ T cells from blood. The receptors were sampled from a man aged 18 to 35 with type 1 diabetes. Both conserved end residues are part of each CDR3. Fields, in order: V gene, CDR3 length, CDR3 protein.

TRBV10-3 13 CAITRAHGDTQYF
TRBV9 14 CASSASGTSLSQYF
TRBV30 13 CAWTGTPNTEAFF
TRBV7-2 15 CASSLAAGLTGELFF
TRBV10-3 11 CAIGLAYEQYF
TRBV2 15 CASSQDSTTNEKLFF
TRBV28 14 CASSPGHGPFGAFF
TRBV2 15 CASSEALPGDQPQHF
TRBV5-1 14 CASSLAADYNEQFF
TRBV7-3 12 CASSLFAGELFF
TRBV4-1 15 CASSQLLVPTRELFF
TRBV30 11 CASGGNQPQHF
TRBV7-9 14 CASSLVGGTDTQYF
TRBV27 14 CASSVFRDSYGYTF
TRBV29-1 12 CSVGRPGDEQFF
TRBV5-4 15 CASSLVGTTNTEAFF
TRBV29-1 11 CSVAAGNEQFF
TRBV7-9 15 CASSLRGLNTGELFF
TRBV2 15 CASSETPWVNTEAFF
TRBV10-3 14 CAIKRTSGGNEQFF
TRBV2 14 CASNADRDNSPLHF
TRBV6-5 12 CATAEFNTEAFF
TRBV15 13 CATSRDRTYGYTF
TRBV4-2 16 CASSPSWGQFTGELFF
TRBV9 12 CASSNRNTEAFF
TRBV7-9 14 CASSLSSGAYEQYF
TRBV9 16 CASSARQGSVDTEAFF